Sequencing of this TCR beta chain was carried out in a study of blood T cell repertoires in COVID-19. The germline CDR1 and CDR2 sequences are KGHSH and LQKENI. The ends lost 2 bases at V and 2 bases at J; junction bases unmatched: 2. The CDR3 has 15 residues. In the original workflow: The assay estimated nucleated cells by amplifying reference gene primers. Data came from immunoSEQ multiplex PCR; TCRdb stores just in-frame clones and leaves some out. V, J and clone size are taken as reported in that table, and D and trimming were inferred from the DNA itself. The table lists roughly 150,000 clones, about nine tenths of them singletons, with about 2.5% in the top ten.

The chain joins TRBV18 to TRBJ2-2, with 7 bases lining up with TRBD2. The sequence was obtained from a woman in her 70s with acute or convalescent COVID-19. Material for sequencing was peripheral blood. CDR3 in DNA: TGTGCCAGCTCACCAAGCGGGATAAACACCGGGGAGCTGTTTTTT. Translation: CASSPSGINTGELFF.